The 4 T cell receptor beta chains given below trace back to one sample, sequenced in a study of molecular identifiers for immune sequencing clone quantification. TCRdb redid the calling of the PCR reads with MiXCR, one entry per CDR3 protein. The repertoire consists of some 12,000 distinct CDR3 sequences, with approximately 18% occurring once and the leading ten covering around 1.6%. The sample consisted of naive CD8+ T cells from blood, with Jurkat cell RNA spiked in. Described subset: FACS-sorted CD8+CD4-CCR7+CD45RA+ naive T cells. The receptor set was obtained from a human donor in good health. Some libraries in this study had Jurkat cell RNA spiked in.

As for this clonotype: This may be a read error: a much more frequent sequence differs by one nucleotide. This sequence joins TRBV29-1 and TRBJ2-1; a weak D match, TRBD2 (6 bases). The CDR3 runs to 14 residues. Germline V gene lookup returns CDR1 SQVTM and CDR2 ANQGSEA. V was trimmed by 3 bases and J by 6 bases, leaving 15 bases between them. The CDR3 here is CSVDRRDNCNEQFF. CDR3 DNA: TGCAGCGTTGATCGGCGGGATAATTGCAATGAGCAGTTCTTC.

This clonotype was seen ten or more times. This likely comes from a read error, as the CDR3 has no conserved phenylalanine or tryptophan at its end. The genes are TRBV27 and TRBJ2-7; the D is unclear. CDR1 MNHEY and CDR2 SMNVEV come from the germline V gene (reference sequence). V was clipped by 5 bases and J by 1 base, with 9 bases between them. The CDR3 has 13 amino acids. In DNA, the CDR3 is TGTGCCAGCAGTGCCACCCCGTCCTACGAGCAGTACTCC. It codes for CASSATPSYEQYS.

The sample holds a few counts of this clonotype. V usage is TRBV9 and J usage is TRBJ1-1; D is perhaps TRBD1 (6 bases). This CDR3 has 13 amino acids. CDR1 is SGDLS and CDR2 is YYNGEE in the germline V gene. The V and J ends lost 2 bases and 7 bases respectively, with 12 bases between them. The CDR3 protein is CASSVAGDFEAFF. The CDR3 nucleotides are TGTGCCAGCAGCGTCGCAGGGGACTTTGAAGCTTTCTTT.

Concerning this clonotype: The junction departs from germline at one end; a sequencing error may be responsible. This chain joins TRBV6-2 or TRBV6-3 and TRBJ1-1; 7 bases are shared with TRBD1. Germline V gene data show CDR1 as MNHEY and CDR2 as SVGEGT. The CDR3 contains 15 residues. CDR3 DNA: TGTGCCTGCAGTTACCCACGGACAGGACACACTGAAGCTTTCTTT. Protein product: CACSYPRTGHTEAFF.